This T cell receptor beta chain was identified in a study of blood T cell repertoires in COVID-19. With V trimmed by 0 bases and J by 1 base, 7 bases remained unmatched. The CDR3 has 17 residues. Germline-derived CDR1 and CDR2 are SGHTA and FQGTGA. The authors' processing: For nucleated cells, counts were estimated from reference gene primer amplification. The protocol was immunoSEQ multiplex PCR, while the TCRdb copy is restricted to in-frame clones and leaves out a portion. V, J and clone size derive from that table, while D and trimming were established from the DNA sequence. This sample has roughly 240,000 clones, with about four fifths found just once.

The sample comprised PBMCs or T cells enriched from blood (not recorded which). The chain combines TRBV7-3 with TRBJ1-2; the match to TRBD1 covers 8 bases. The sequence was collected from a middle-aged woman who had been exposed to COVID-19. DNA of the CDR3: TGTGCCAGCAGCTTAACCCCCATTGGACAGGGTAACTATGGCTACACCTTC. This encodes CASSLTPIGQGNYGYTF.